This T cell receptor (beta chain) emerged from a study of cytomegalovirus exposure and HLA in healthy donors. The study's findings and limits: The classifier reportedly diagnosed cytomegalovirus status with high sensitivity and specificity. A list of 164 TCR beta chains associated with cytomegalovirus was given. Most TCR sequences were seen very rarely across donors, but some public TCRs occurred in many.

This clone was seen a handful of times. The antigen is undetermined. The V gene's germline CDR1 is MNHEY and CDR2 SVGAGI. Trimming stripped 5 bases from V and 8 bases from J, with 12 bases between. There are 12 residues in the CDR3. Sequenced by immunoSEQ multiplex PCR; TCRdb stores in-frame clones only, minus some. The sample records some 160,000 clones, more than 75% being singletons. Donors were drawn from the approximately 120-subject validation cohort, separate from the approximately 700-subject first cohort. This chain uses TRBV6-5 with TRBJ1-2; D remains unclear. The receptor was derived from a man aged 18 to 29 in good health and CMV-seronegative. The sequenced material came from PBMCs. Written as DNA, the CDR3 is TGTGCCAGCAGTCCACACAGTTCCGGCTACACCTTC. It codes for CASSPHSSGYTF.